This TCR beta chain was recovered during a study of neurological immune-mediated disorders. Study outcomes and limitations: Patients with HTLV-1-associated myelopathy showed the most TCR clonal expansion. Those with multiple sclerosis showed the least, falling below healthy controls. There was no clinical or MRI feature that was associated with the multiple sclerosis repertoire cluster.

At least ten counts were recorded for this clonotype. The antigen is unknown. Deletions cut 2 bases from V and 9 bases from J, with 11 bases between. Germline V gene sequence: CDR1 DFQATT, CDR2 SNEGSKA (reference sequence). The CDR3 covers 12 residues. 5'RACE generated cDNA with 10-nucleotide random UMIs. Each CDR3 protein gets one entry after TCRdb re-called the 5' RACE reads with MiXCR. This table holds 65,000 to 95,000 distinct CDR3 sequences, approximately 6% found once. The sample's time point: longitudinal time-point 2. The study built unsorted libraries from 2 million PBMCs kept at -80 C. The V and J genes are TRBV20-1 and TRBJ1-5; TRBD1 is a possible D gene (5 bases). Sequencing was carried out using PBMCs. This clonotype was obtained from a woman aged 55-69 years with multiple sclerosis. As DNA, the CDR3 is TGCAGTGCTAGAAACCCTGGGGGGCCCCAGCATTTT. It translates to CSARNPGGPQHF.